This entry concerns a single T cell receptor (beta chain). The antigen remains unidentified. The data belong to a study of cytomegalovirus exposure and HLA in healthy donors. General study points: The likely origin of a cluster of highly shared sequence variants was a sequencing artifact.

Germline CDR1 reads SGDLS; CDR2 reads YYNGEE. This CDR3 is 15 amino acids long. The ends lost 0 bases at V and 8 bases at J; junction bases unmatched: 2. The PCR had 60 Vbeta and 13 Jbeta primers. Assay used: immunoSEQ multiplex PCR; TCRdb lists only in-frame clones, some missing. The sample has just over 150,000 clones, 80% to 85% seen once. This TCR came from a man between 18 and 29 years old in good health and CMV-seronegative. The sequencing sample was made of PBMCs. The rearrangement joins TRBV9 to TRBJ1-4, with TRBD1 matching 12 bases. The CDR3 coding sequence is TGTGCCAGCAGCGTAGGGGACAGGGGGCTCGAAAAACTGTTTTTT. This encodes CASSVGDRGLEKLFF.